What follows is one T cell receptor beta chain and its context. CDR1 and CDR2 (germline): MNHEY, SVGEGT. There are 16 residues in the CDR3. V lost 6 bases, J lost 2 bases, and 8 bases stayed unmatched. This record belongs to a study of blood T cell repertoires in COVID-19. The overall study: The cDNA or gDNA used as material had been derived from T cells, B-cell-depleted T cells, or PBMCs.

Authors' processing steps: Cell counts per sample came from amplifying reference gene primers. The table came from immunoSEQ multiplex PCR; TCRdb's copy has only in-frame clones and leaves some out. V and J calls plus clone size are reproduced from that table; the DNA served to infer D and trimming. This table has 150,000 or so clones, roughly nine tenths appearing once. Patients from Seattle were sampled longitudinally, starting during active infection. The source of this sequence is a man younger than 35 with COVID-19, enrolled during active disease. The sequenced sample was peripheral blood. The gene calls are TRBV6-2 or TRBV6-3 and TRBJ2-7; TRBD2 matches 12 bases. CDR3 sequence: CASSSLRTSGTYEQYF. CDR3 nucleotide sequence: TGTGCCAGCAGCTCCCTCAGGACTAGCGGGACCTACGAGCAGTACTTC.